The 21 T cell receptor beta chains presented below share a single source sample, sequenced in a study of T cell changes during pregnancy in multiple sclerosis. The assay was immunoSEQ multiplex PCR, and TCRdb's table has in-frame clones only and misses some. The sample lists about 17,000 clones, roughly 87% occurring once. Sequences were derived from CD8+ T cells from peripheral blood mononuclear cells, sampled after pregnancy. All receptors come from a female donor in good health, enrolled as a control in a pregnancy study.

J is TRBJ2-7 and V is TRBV4-1; 7 nucleotides line up with TRBD1. The V gene end was trimmed by 3 bases and the J gene end by 3 bases; junction bases not matched to a gene: 14. This CDR3 comprises 17 residues. CDR1 is MGHRA and CDR2 is YSYEKL in the germline V gene. The CDR3 is CASSQLPVRDSLYEQYF. CDR3 in DNA: TGCGCCAGCAGCCAGCTGCCGGTTAGGGACAGCCTCTACGAGCAGTACTTC.

This sequence joins TRBV2 and TRBJ2-1; TRBD2 matches 10 bases. CDR3 length: 15 residues. Germline CDR1 is SNHLY and CDR2 is FYNNEI. Germline trimming cut 9 bases from V and 4 bases from J; bases unmatched to any gene: 9. CDR3: CASSGGLADYNEQFF. The CDR3 DNA is TGTGCCAGTTCGGGAGGACTAGCGGATTACAATGAGCAGTTCTTC. Together with reference TRBV2 and TRBJ2-1, the CDR3 gives the full variable domain: EPEVTQTPSHQVTQMGQEVILRCVPISNHLYFYWYRQILGQKVEFLVSFYNNEISEKSEIFDDQFSVERPDGSNFTLKIRSTKLEDSAMYFCASSGGLADYNEQFFGPGTRLTVL.

The rearrangement joins TRBV19 to TRBJ2-2; 10 bases agree with TRBD2. The length of the CDR3 is 14 residues. In germline, CDR1 is LNHDA, CDR2 SQIVND (reference sequence). V lost 7 bases to trimming and J lost 6 bases; unmatched junction nucleotides: 5. In DNA, the CDR3 is TGTGCCAGTAACCCGGGACTAGCGTCCGGGGAGCTGTTTTTT. Protein sequence: CASNPGLASGELFF.

This chain connects TRBV19 to TRBJ2-7, with D uncertain. V lost 3 bases, J lost 5 bases, and 14 bases lay in between. Germline CDR1 and CDR2: LNHDA and SQIVND (reference sequence). The CDR3 spans 14 residues. In nucleotides, the CDR3 is TGTGCCAGTAGTATGGTCCAGGCCTGGGACGAGCAGTACTTC. Protein product: CASSMVQAWDEQYF.

The chain is built from TRBV2 and TRBJ2-5; the match to TRBD2 covers 13 bases. There are 18 residues in the CDR3. After removal of 3 bases from V and 1 base from J, the junction contained 8 bases not matched to a gene. CDR1 is SNHLY, CDR2 FYNNEI, per germline. The CDR3 nucleotides read TGTGCCAGCAGTGAGATGACTAGCGGGAGGTTTGGCCAAGAGACCCAGTACTTC. Protein: CASSEMTSGRFGQETQYF.

The rearrangement uses TRBV2 and TRBJ2-7; D is unclear. V lost 5 bases, J lost 3 bases, and 5 bases lay in between. The germline CDR1 and CDR2 sequences are SNHLY and FYNNEI. The CDR3 covers 11 residues. CDR3 protein: CASSNSYEQYF. The CDR3 DNA is TGTGCCAGCAGTAACAGCTACGAGCAGTACTTC.

CDR3 sequence reads: CASSEDSHYEQYF. As DNA, the CDR3 is TGTGCCAGCAGTGAGGACAGTCACTACGAGCAGTACTTC. The chain is built from TRBV6-1 and TRBJ2-7; D is perhaps TRBD1 (6 bases). The CDR3 loop spans 13 amino acids. Germline V CDR1 and CDR2: MNHNS, SASEGT. The V gene lost 3 bases and the J gene lost 3 bases, with 9 bases spanning the gap.

The chain recombines TRBV6-1 with TRBJ2-2, with a possible D match to TRBD1 (6 bases). Trimming pared 2 bases from V and 6 bases from J, leaving 16 bases between. Germline V gene sequence: CDR1 MNHNS, CDR2 SASEGT. The CDR3 contains 16 residues. The CDR3 here is CASSEIVDRTAGELFF. The CDR3 nucleotides read TGTGCCAGCAGTGAAATCGTAGACAGGACGGCCGGGGAGCTGTTTTTT.

J is TRBJ1-5 and V is TRBV11-2; D is perhaps TRBD1 (5 bases). Germline values: CDR1 SGHAT, CDR2 FQNNGV. This CDR3 has 15 residues. V was shortened by 0 bases and J by 5 bases, with 11 bases between the two germline ends. The CDR3 sequence is CASSLEGQRYQPQHF. For the CDR3, the DNA is TGTGCCAGCAGCTTAGAGGGGCAGAGATATCAGCCCCAGCATTTT.

This rearrangement joins TRBV27 to TRBJ2-1, with D possibly TRBD2 on 6 matching bases. Germline CDR1 and CDR2: MNHEY and SMNVEV (reference sequence). Trimming removed 8 bases from V and 2 bases from J, with 16 bases in between. This CDR3 region has 15 residues. Here the CDR3 reads CASGLQAGPYNEQFF. CDR3 nucleotides: TGTGCCAGCGGACTCCAAGCGGGCCCCTACAATGAGCAGTTCTTC.

Worth noting for this clone: It may be a read error: a sequence one base away is much more abundant. The chain links TRBV7-8 to TRBJ1-2, with 8 bases aligning to TRBD1. Germline lookup yields CDR1 SGHVS and CDR2 FQNEAQ. CDR3 length: 16 residues. After removal of 3 bases from V and 4 bases from J, the junction contained 10 bases not matched to a gene. CDR3 loop: CASSFGLDRGVYGYTF. In DNA form, the CDR3 reads TGTGCCAGCAGCTTTGGACTCGACAGGGGTGTCTATGGCTACACCTTC.

This clone has more than one count but fewer than ten. This chain uses TRBV5-4 with TRBJ1-5, with a tentative D call TRBD1 (6 bases). In germline, CDR1 is SGHNT, CDR2 YYREEE (reference sequence). CDR3 size: 14 residues. V was clipped by 2 bases and J by 1 base, with 7 bases between them. Here the CDR3 reads CASSFQGSNQPQHF. The CDR3 region has the DNA TGTGCCAGCAGCTTCCAGGGGAGCAATCAGCCCCAGCATTTT. The variable domain in full, with the rest retrieved from reference TRBV5-4 and TRBJ1-5, is ETGVTQSPTHLIKTRGQQVTLRCSSQSGHNTVSWYQQALGQGPQFIFQYYREEENGRGNFPPRFSGLQFPNYSSELNVNALELDDSALYLCASSFQGSNQPQHFGDGTRLSIL.

Written as DNA, the CDR3 is TGCAGCGTTACCGGGTCTCTGGGGACCCAGTACTTC. This codes for CSVTGSLGTQYF. This rearrangement joins TRBV29-1 to TRBJ2-5; D call uncertain. V was trimmed by 5 bases and J by 7 bases, leaving 14 bases between them. Germline V gene data show CDR1 as SQVTM and CDR2 as ANQGSEA. This CDR3 is 12 amino acids long.

This clone turned up a few times. The rearrangement joins TRBV6-4 to TRBJ2-2, with 9 bases lining up with TRBD1. This CDR3 has 15 residues. CDR1 and CDR2 (germline): MRHNA, SNTAGT. V dropped 5 bases and J dropped 4; count of bases not matched to a gene: 5. The CDR3 DNA sequence: TGTGCCAGCAGTCCCGGGACAGGGACCACCGGGGAGCTGTTTTTT. Amino acid sequence: CASSPGTGTTGELFF.

The J gene is TRBJ1-2, the V gene TRBV4-1, with D possibly being TRBD1 (5 bases). The CDR3 is 15 amino acids. V was shortened by 0 bases and J by 5 bases, with 13 bases between the two germline ends. Germline values: CDR1 MGHRA, CDR2 YSYEKL. The DNA for the CDR3 is TGCGCCAGCAGCCAAGATCTGGCTCCAGGGTATGGCTACACCTTC. This encodes CASSQDLAPGYGYTF.

This sequence joins TRBV5-4 and TRBJ2-6; a weak D match, TRBD1 (5 bases). CDR1 is SGHNT and CDR2 is YYREEE in the germline V gene (reference sequence). Trimming took off 1 base at V and 1 base at J, with 6 bases between the two ends. This CDR3 comprises 15 residues. CDR3 region: CASSLSGSGANVLTF. In nucleotides, the CDR3 is TGTGCCAGCAGCTTGTCAGGGTCTGGGGCCAACGTCCTGACTTTC. The full variable domain, completed using reference TRBV5-4 and TRBJ2-6, is ETGVTQSPTHLIKTRGQQVTLRCSSQSGHNTVSWYQQALGQGPQFIFQYYREEENGRGNFPPRFSGLQFPNYSSELNVNALELDDSALYLCASSLSGSGANVLTFGAGSRLTVL.

This chain uses TRBV7-9 with TRBJ2-1, with 9 bases fitting TRBD1. Losses at the gene ends were 5 bases for V and 8 bases for J; bases not matched to a gene: 7. The CDR3 sequence is 14 residues long. Germline-derived CDR1 and CDR2 are SEHNR and FQNEAQ (reference sequence). The CDR3 spells CASSPRDRDHEQFF. The CDR3 bases are TGTGCCAGCAGCCCTAGGGACAGGGACCATGAGCAGTTCTTC.

This chain joins TRBV6-1 and TRBJ1-3; tentative D call: TRBD1 (5 bases). CDR3 length equals 15 residues. Germline V lookup: CDR1 MNHNS, CDR2 SASEGT. V shed 2 bases and J shed 1 base, with 9 bases lying between them. CDR3 sequence: CASSETAGSGNTIYF. DNA of the CDR3: TGTGCCAGCAGTGAAACGGCAGGGTCTGGAAACACCATATATTTT.

Here the CDR3 reads CASRDIAGAVYEQYF. CDR3 coding DNA: TGTGCCAGCAGGGATATAGCGGGAGCTGTCTACGAGCAGTACTTC. This chain joins TRBV5-4 and TRBJ2-7, with 9 bases identical to TRBD2. V shed 5 bases, J shed 3 bases, and the junction held 9 bases outside the gene matches. The length of the CDR3 is 15 residues. Germline assignment: CDR1 SGHNT and CDR2 YYREEE (reference sequence). Together with reference TRBV5-4 and TRBJ2-7, the CDR3 gives the full variable domain: ETGVTQSPTHLIKTRGQQVTLRCSSQSGHNTVSWYQQALGQGPQFIFQYYREEENGRGNFPPRFSGLQFPNYSSELNVNALELDDSALYLCASRDIAGAVYEQYFGPGTRLTVT.

The chain employs TRBV27 and TRBJ2-7; TRBD2 matches at 12 bases. J lost 3 bases, V lost 5 bases, and 2 bases had no gene match. Per the germline V gene, CDR1 is MNHEY and CDR2 is SMNVEV (reference sequence). The length of the CDR3 is 14 residues. The CDR3 DNA reads as TGTGCCAGCAGTCTGACTAGCGGGGGCTACGAGCAGTACTTC. Residues: CASSLTSGGYEQYF.

The J gene is TRBJ1-2, the V gene TRBV9; D possibly corresponds to TRBD1 (6 bases). Deletions cut 1 base from V and 3 bases from J, with 19 bases between. CDR3 length: 17 residues. Per the germline V gene, CDR1 is SGDLS and CDR2 is YYNGEE. In DNA form, the CDR3 reads TGTGCCAGCAGCGTATGGGGGCAGGGACCGATAGACTATGGCTACACCTTC. The encoded protein is CASSVWGQGPIDYGYTF.